Reported below is one T cell receptor beta chain. Its target is unknown. Other nucleotide sequences from this sample produce the same CDR3. These data are taken from a study of T cells in localized non-small cell lung cancer. Germline CDR1 and CDR2: SGHRS and YFSETQ. This CDR3 has 13 residues. Unmatched junction bases numbered 6, after V lost 4 bases and J lost 6 bases. Study results and caveats: Uninvolved nearby lung showed the greatest T cell clonality, exceeding that found in tumor. Researchers found a median around 50 of the top 100 tumor clones in adjacent lung. Sequencing involved a lone tumor region, leaving heterogeneity possible. Overall survival was longer when the density of T cells in the blood was higher.

The method was immunoSEQ multiplex PCR; TCRdb's version includes in-frame clones alone and lacks a portion of them. This sample has roughly 84,000 clones, with 70% to 90% found just once. This specimen was peripheral blood, taken before any cancer treatment. This TCR came from a woman aged 35 to 75 with stage I squamous cell lung carcinoma. The rearrangement uses TRBV5-1 and TRBJ2-7, with 8 bases that match TRBD1. The DNA of the CDR3 is TGCGCCAGCAGCCCCGGACAGGGAGGCGAGCAGTACTTC. This sequence encodes CASSPGQGGEQYF.